Shown below are 4 T cell receptor beta chains from a single sample sequenced in a study of OX40 agonist ivuxolimab in advanced cancers. Using immunoSEQ multiplex PCR, the repertoire was profiled, and TCRdb retains in-frame clones only, with some absent. The table includes approximately 60,000 clones, about 94% detected once. The source was CD4+ or CD8+ T cells sorted from blood, collected in a trial of the OX40 agonist ivuxolimab. The receptors come from an adult with an advanced solid tumor such as melanoma, head and neck, liver or kidney cancer.

The chain has TRBV7-2 and TRBJ2-1; maybe TRBD1 (5 bases). CDR3 length: 16 amino acids. Germline assignment: CDR1 SGHTA and CDR2 FQGNSA. V was shortened by 2 bases and J by 4 bases, with 15 bases between the two germline ends. This CDR3 is CASSLPPGQGYNEQFF. CDR3 DNA sequence: TGTGCCAGCAGCTTACCCCCTGGGCAGGGATACAATGAGCAGTTCTTC.

The rearrangement joins TRBV28 to TRBJ2-1; no reliable D call. The V gene lost 8 bases and the J gene lost 1 base, with 12 bases spanning the gap. This CDR3 is 14 amino acids long. The germline gives CDR1 MDHEN, CDR2 SYDVKM. The CDR3 sequence: CASRAQLSYNEQFF. In nucleotides, the CDR3 is TGTGCCAGCCGAGCACAGTTGTCCTACAATGAGCAGTTCTTC.

This chain connects TRBV29-1 to TRBJ1-2; D is undetermined. CDR3 size: 15 residues. V lost 3 bases, J lost 1 base, and 15 bases lay in between. CDR1 and CDR2 from the germline V gene are SQVTM and ANQGSEA. The CDR3 spells CSVEGPDILNYGYTF. CDR3 DNA: TGCAGCGTTGAGGGCCCTGACATACTTAACTATGGCTACACCTTC.

This clone was seen once. The rearrangement uses TRBV7-9 and TRBJ2-7; possibly TRBD2 for D (5 bases). Germline-derived CDR1 and CDR2 are SEHNR and FQNEAQ (reference sequence). V was pared by 1 base and J by 3 bases, with 7 bases between. The CDR3 runs to 13 residues. This chain's CDR3 is CASSLVAFYEQYF. CDR3 nucleotide sequence: TGTGCCAGCAGCTTAGTAGCGTTCTACGAGCAGTACTTC.